These 19 T cell receptor beta chains were sequenced from one sample in a study of T cell changes during pregnancy in multiple sclerosis. The protocol was immunoSEQ multiplex PCR, while the TCRdb copy is restricted to in-frame clones and leaves out a portion. The table includes approximately 13,000 clones, 85% to 90% detected once. Specimen: CD8+ T cells from peripheral blood mononuclear cells, collected after pregnancy. The receptors originated from a female donor in good health, enrolled as a control in a pregnancy study.

CDR3 loop: CASSPPGQGGVTEAFF. The DNA of the CDR3 is TGTGCCAGCAGCCCCCCGGGACAGGGGGGCGTTACTGAAGCTTTCTTT. The V and J genes are TRBV11-2 and TRBJ1-1; 11 nucleotides agree with TRBD1. The CDR3 sequence is 16 residues long. The ends lost 5 bases at V and 5 bases at J; junction bases unmatched: 10. Germline V CDR1 and CDR2: SGHAT, FQNNGV.

V and J are TRBV11-2 and TRBJ2-5; 16 bases match TRBD2. The CDR3 contains 17 residues. Germline V lookup: CDR1 SGHAT, CDR2 FQNNGV. V lost 4 bases, J lost 1 base, and 3 bases stayed unmatched. The CDR3 protein is CASSSGTSGGAQETQYF. DNA of the CDR3: TGTGCCAGCAGCTCTGGGACTAGCGGGGGGGCCCAAGAGACCCAGTACTTC.

This clone was recorded a few times. The chain carries TRBV2 and TRBJ1-5, with TRBD1 matching 7 bases. The germline CDR1 and CDR2 sequences are SNHLY and FYNNEI. Germline trimming cut 8 bases from V and 4 bases from J; bases unmatched to any gene: 5. The CDR3 loop spans 13 amino acids. CDR3: CASGDSLNQPQHF. CDR3 coding DNA: TGTGCCAGCGGGGACAGTCTTAATCAGCCCCAGCATTTT.

The V and J genes are TRBV5-5 and TRBJ2-7; D might be TRBD1 (5 bases). CDR1 and CDR2 (germline): SGHKS, YYEKEE (reference sequence). V lost 3 bases, J lost 2 bases, and 15 bases lay in between. This CDR3 contains 15 residues. The CDR3: CASSSPDDRPYEQYF. The CDR3 DNA follows: TGTGCCAGCAGCTCCCCGGATGACAGACCCTACGAGCAGTACTTC.

This clone was observed a handful of times. The chain carries TRBV10-1 and TRBJ2-1; 11 nucleotides agree with TRBD2. Germline-derived CDR1 and CDR2 are WNHNN and SYGVQD (reference sequence). V shed 2 bases, J shed 4 bases, and the junction held 1 base outside the gene matches. The CDR3 length is 15 residues. The CDR3 is CASSETSGGYNEQFF. The CDR3 nucleotides are TGCGCCAGCAGTGAGACTAGCGGGGGATACAATGAGCAGTTCTTC.

The J gene is TRBJ2-7, the V gene TRBV19, with a tentative D call TRBD1 (5 bases). The CDR3 has 13 residues. Germline CDR1 is LNHDA and CDR2 is SQIVND (reference sequence). Trimming left V 2 bases short and J 6 bases short, with 11 bases between. Written as DNA, the CDR3 is TGTGCCAGTAGTATAAGGGGATTCACCGAGCAGTACTTC. It translates to CASSIRGFTEQYF. Full variable domain (outside the CDR3, taken from reference TRBV19 and TRBJ2-7): DGGITQSPKYLFRKEGQNVTLSCEQNLNHDAMYWYRQDPGQGLRLIYYSQIVNDFQKGDIAEGYSVSREKKESFPLTVTSAQKNPTAFYLCASSIRGFTEQYFGPGTRLTVT.

CDR3 nucleotides: TGTGCCAGCAGTGAAGTAATGGGTAGCGGGGGGCCCTACAATGAGCAGTTCTTC. Amino acids: CASSEVMGSGGPYNEQFF. The gene calls are TRBV6-1 and TRBJ2-1; 10 bases map to TRBD2. Germline V gene lookup returns CDR1 MNHNS and CDR2 SASEGT. The CDR3 extends over 18 amino acids. Unmatched junction bases numbered 8, after V lost 1 base and J lost 2 bases.

This clone was detected only once. The J gene is TRBJ2-7, the V gene TRBV9, with 9 bases fitting TRBD1. Looked up from germline, CDR1 is SGDLS and CDR2 is YYNGEE. With 0 bases clipped from V and 3 bases from J, the junction kept 10 bases outside the gene matches. The CDR3 has 17 residues. DNA for the CDR3: TGTGCCAGCAGCGTAGAGGCCCCCGGGACAGGGCACTACGAGCAGTACTTC. This translates into CASSVEAPGTGHYEQYF.

V is TRBV10-2 and J is TRBJ2-1; 12 bases map to TRBD2. V gave up 6 bases and J gave up 7 bases; unmatched junction bases: 4. The CDR3 is made up of 14 amino acids. Germline-derived CDR1 and CDR2 are WSHSY and SAAADI. CDR3 bases: TGCGCCAGCAGCCCTAGCGGGGGGGCAAATGAGCAGTTCTTC. This gives the protein CASSPSGGANEQFF.

Remarks on this clone: A far more abundant clone sits one base away, making this likely a read error. V and J are TRBV25-1 and TRBJ2-7; 12 positions match TRBD1. From germline, CDR1 is MGHDK and CDR2 SYGVNS. After removal of 8 bases from V and 5 bases from J, the junction contained 13 bases not matched to a gene. The CDR3 is made up of 16 amino acids. CDR3 region: CASAPRGGQGADEQYF. Here the CDR3 DNA reads TGTGCCAGCGCTCCTAGGGGGGGACAGGGGGCTGACGAGCAGTACTTC.

V and J are TRBV4-2 and TRBJ2-5; 14 bases are a match to TRBD2. The V gene's germline CDR1 is LGHNA and CDR2 YNFKEQ. Unmatched junction bases numbered 3, after V lost 1 base and J lost 5 bases. This CDR3 spans 16 amino acids. In DNA form, the CDR3 reads TGTGCCAGCAGCCAAGGAGGGACTAGCGGGGGTGAGACCCAGTACTTC. The encoded protein is CASSQGGTSGGETQYF.

The chain employs TRBV4-1 and TRBJ2-7; 7 bases match TRBD2. Germline CDR1 and CDR2: MGHRA and YSYEKL. Trimming took 4 bases from V and 12 from J; bases not matched to a gene: 6. The CDR3 covers 11 residues. CDR3 in amino acids: CASSPGGILYF. The CDR3 nucleotides are TGCGCCAGCAGCCCCGGGGGGATTCTGTACTTC.

The chain combines TRBV6-1 with TRBJ2-7, with TRBD1 matching over 9 bases. CDR1 is MNHNS and CDR2 is SASEGT in the germline V gene. The junction had 7 bases not matched to a gene; V was cut back by 5 bases and J by 5 bases. CDR3 length equals 14 residues. CDR3 amino acids: CASSPRTGAHEQYF. CDR3 in DNA: TGTGCCAGCAGTCCCCGGACAGGGGCCCACGAGCAGTACTTC.

Written as DNA, the CDR3 is TGTGCCAGCAACCGAGGACAGCGCAATCAGCCCCAGCATTTT. It translates to CASNRGQRNQPQHF. The V and J genes are TRBV2 and TRBJ1-5; the D gene is possibly TRBD1 (6 bases). The germline V gene encodes CDR1 SNHLY and CDR2 FYNNEI. Trimming cost V 7 bases and J 2 bases, with 12 bases left between them. The CDR3 has 14 amino acids.

This chain uses TRBV4-1 with TRBJ2-4; D possibly corresponds to TRBD2 (6 bases). The V end lost 0 bases, the J end lost 0 bases, and 18 bases lay between the germline ends. Germline V CDR1 and CDR2: MGHRA, YSYEKL. This CDR3 is built from 19 residues. For the CDR3, the DNA is TGCGCCAGCAGCCAAGATTGGGGAGGTCCTCTTGGAGCCAAAAACATTCAGTACTTC. Encoded protein: CASSQDWGGPLGAKNIQYF.

The CDR3 sequence: CASSSLGEGADYGYTF. The CDR3 DNA sequence: TGTGCCAGCAGTAGTTTGGGAGAGGGGGCGGACTATGGCTACACCTTC. The chain couples TRBV28 to TRBJ1-2; 7 bases align to TRBD1. The CDR3 is 16 residues long. The germline gives CDR1 MDHEN, CDR2 SYDVKM. The ends lost 5 bases at V and 3 bases at J; junction bases unmatched: 12.

In nucleotides, the CDR3 is TGTGCCAGCAGCCCGTATAGCGGGAGGGCCGGGGAGCAGTTCTTC. It specifies CASSPYSGRAGEQFF. The rearrangement joins TRBV11-1 to TRBJ2-1; 11 nucleotides align to TRBD2. Germline values: CDR1 SGHAT, CDR2 FQDESV (reference sequence). CDR3 length: 15 residues. The J segment lost 10 bases and the V segment lost 5 bases, leaving 10 bases of the junction unmatched.

The V call is TRBV29-1, the J call TRBJ2-7; 8 nucleotides align to TRBD2. The CDR3 extends over 13 amino acids. The J segment lost 4 bases and the V segment lost 5 bases, leaving 7 bases of the junction unmatched. From germline, CDR1 is SQVTM and CDR2 ANQGSEA. The CDR3 sequence: CSVLTGGEYEQYF. CDR3 in DNA: TGCAGCGTTCTGACGGGGGGGGAGTACGAGCAGTACTTC.

The chain links TRBV4-1 to TRBJ1-5, with 7 nucleotides matching TRBD1. This CDR3 contains 19 residues. V was clipped by 1 base and J by 3 bases; unmatched bases: 15. CDR1 is MGHRA, CDR2 YSYEKL, per germline. CDR3 in amino acids: CASSQGGLAGTVLNQPQHF. The CDR3 nucleotides read TGCGCCAGCAGCCAAGGTGGCCTCGCCGGGACAGTCCTCAATCAGCCCCAGCATTTT.